This TCR beta chain was observed in a study of T cell responses to AZD1222 COVID-19 vaccine. The study's findings and limits: Spike was spanned by vaccine-associated CD4 TCRs, which were dominant at 160-218 and 743-854. Nearly half of spike-specific TCRs reportedly go after variant regions that carry no mutations. Clonal diversity may have been underestimated, and the donors were mostly white British, with more females than males. With two AZD1222 doses given, Spike-specific TCR breadth and depth both rose.

Notes on this clone: Its antigen is still unknown.

The CDR3 runs to 15 residues. Germline-derived CDR1 and CDR2 are SGHRS and YFSETQ. V was trimmed by 3 bases and J by 5 bases, leaving 17 bases between them. TCRdb keeps only in-frame clones here, not all; method: immunoSEQ multiplex PCR. Among about 140,000 clones listed, approximately 95% were seen once. J is TRBJ2-5 and V is TRBV5-1; D perhaps matches TRBD2 (5 bases). This sample comprised peripheral blood, obtained on day 0 of MenACWY control vaccination. This receptor was taken from an adult in good health. This chain's CDR3 is CASSYDGEQGETQYF. The DNA of the CDR3 is TGCGCCAGCAGCTATGACGGGGAACAAGGGGAGACCCAGTACTTC.